This T cell receptor beta chain derives from a study of T cell changes during pregnancy in multiple sclerosis. CDR3 length: 17 amino acids. From germline, CDR1 is LNHDA and CDR2 SQIVND (reference sequence). V dropped 1 base and J dropped 0; count of bases not matched to a gene: 6. Libraries were prepared by immunoSEQ multiplex PCR; TCRdb keeps only in-frame clonotypes and omits some of them. The table lists more than 55,000 clones, 75% to 90% of them singletons, with less than 2% in the top ten. The sequences come from peripheral blood, collected after pregnancy. This receptor was obtained from a female donor with multiple sclerosis, enrolled in a pregnancy study. The rearrangement joins TRBV19 to TRBJ2-1; TRBD2 matches at 7 bases. CDR3 amino acids: CASSIGRGGGSYNEQFF. CDR3 nucleotides: TGTGCCAGTAGTATAGGCCGCGGGGGTGGCTCCTACAATGAGCAGTTCTTC.